Sequencing of this T cell receptor beta chain was carried out in a study of PD-L1 blockade in urothelial cancer. Study-wide context: In the mid-2010s, patients got going on atezolizumab, taking 1,200 mg intravenously every 3 weeks. Male sex and bladder-origin urothelial cancer characterized about 90% of the roughly 30 patients.

Notes on the study in general: Survival was better when pretreatment blood TCR clonality fell below the median.

Specified time point: pretreatment peripheral blood. With respect to this clone: What it recognizes is unknown.

CDR3 length: 12 residues. Germline-derived CDR1 and CDR2 are SGDLS and YYNGEE. Trimming removed 3 bases from V and 3 bases from J, with 6 bases in between. Profiling relied on immunoSEQ multiplex PCR, and the TCRdb table lists in-frame clones only, not all of them. This table holds about 130,000 clones, around 85% found once. The J gene is TRBJ1-2, the V gene TRBV9, with D hard to call. The receptor was isolated from a man aged 50 or older with urothelial cancer. The starting material was PBMCs, obtained around atezolizumab (anti-PD-L1) treatment. The CDR3 coding sequence is TGTGCCAGCAGCGCTTCCTACTATGGCTACACCTTC. It is translated as CASSASYYGYTF.